One and the same sample provided the 27 T cell receptor beta chains below, sequenced in a study of T cells in Graves' hyperthyroidism and ophthalmopathy. The source material, RNA transcripts, was used to amplify TCR beta CDR3 regions. An initial round of RT-PCR targeting the TCR CDR3 relied on the HTBI primer set. TCRdb independently ran MiXCR on the multiplex PCR reads; one entry per CDR3 protein. The top ten clones hold over 35% of a sample with about 380,000 distinct CDR3 sequences, approximately 18% of them seen once. The sequenced sample was blood. These receptors came from a man younger than 30 with Graves' ophthalmopathy.

This clonotype came up many times. The chain carries TRBV11-2 and TRBJ1-1; TRBD1 matches 8 bases. Germline V gene sequence: CDR1 SGHAT, CDR2 FQNNGV. V shed 4 bases, J shed 5 bases, and the junction held 6 bases outside the gene matches. The CDR3 spans 14 residues. Here the CDR3 reads CASSSSDRATEAFF. CDR3 in DNA: TGTGCCAGCAGCTCCTCGGACAGGGCAACTGAAGCTTTCTTT.

V is TRBV20-1 and J is TRBJ2-1, with a possible D match to TRBD2 (5 bases). The ends were cut back, 6 bases at V and 3 bases at J, with 18 bases in the middle. From germline, CDR1 is DFQATT and CDR2 SNEGSKA (reference sequence). The CDR3 runs to 15 residues. The CDR3: CSARTGSSDYNEQFF. CDR3 bases: TGCAGTGCACGGACGGGAAGTTCCGACTACAATGAGCAGTTCTTC.

This clonotype occurred many times. The chain joins TRBV12-3 or TRBV12-4 to TRBJ1-1; possible D gene TRBD1, 6 bases. There are 14 residues in the CDR3. V lost 6 bases, J lost 4 bases, and 15 bases lay in between. CDR3 nucleotide sequence: TGTGCCAGCAGGTCACAGGGAGTGGGCACTGAAGCTTTCTTT. Amino acids: CASRSQGVGTEAFF.

A few counts support this clonotype. V is TRBV19 and J is TRBJ2-7, with TRBD1 matching 7 bases. Germline CDR1 reads LNHDA; CDR2 reads SQIVND (reference sequence). This CDR3 comprises 16 residues. The trim removed 4 bases at V and 2 bases at J, leaving 11 bases unmatched. CDR3 nucleotide sequence: TGTGCCAGTAGTAACCCCGGACAGGTCCTCACCTACGAGCAGTACTTC. It specifies CASSNPGQVLTYEQYF.

This chain joins TRBV28 and TRBJ1-2; tentatively, D is TRBD1 (5 bases). Germline CDR1 is MDHEN and CDR2 is SYDVKM. The CDR3 is 13 amino acids. V was pared by 3 bases and J by 3 bases, with 8 bases between. In DNA form, the CDR3 reads TGTGCCAGCAGTTTCAGGGATCACTATGGCTACACCTTC. This sequence encodes CASSFRDHYGYTF.

At least ten counts were recorded for this clonotype. V is TRBV12-3 or TRBV12-4 and J is TRBJ2-1; tentative D call: TRBD1 (5 bases). The CDR3 loop spans 14 amino acids. The V end lost 1 base, the J end lost 6 bases, and 10 bases lay between the germline ends. The CDR3 DNA reads TGTGCCAGCAGTTTAGGGCAGGGAATCAATGAGCAGTTCTTC. It codes for CASSLGQGINEQFF.

This clonotype was detected many times. The chain couples TRBV7-3 to TRBJ1-1, with no clear D. The germline gives CDR1 SGHTA, CDR2 FQGTGA. V gave up 2 bases and J gave up 4 bases, with 14 bases separating them. The CDR3 is 15 residues long. CDR3 nucleotides: TGTGCCAGCAGCTTAGATGGGCAGGTTGGCACTGAAGCTTTCTTT. Its translation is CASSLDGQVGTEAFF.

This clonotype showed up many times. The chain is built from TRBV5-5 and TRBJ1-1; no reliable D call. This CDR3 contains 12 residues. Germline-derived CDR1 and CDR2 are SGHKS and YYEKEE (reference sequence). V lost 6 bases and J lost 3, with 9 bases in between. The CDR3 DNA follows: TGTGCCAGCAAGGGCAGATACACTGAAGCTTTCTTT. Protein: CASKGRYTEAFF.

This clonotype was counted many times. V is TRBV7-2 and J is TRBJ2-7, with TRBD2 identical over 7 bases. J was trimmed by 1 base and V by 1 base; bases with no gene match: 1. Germline V CDR1 and CDR2: SGHTA, FQGNSA. CDR3 length equals 14 residues. CDR3 residues: CASSLGRGSYEQYF. The CDR3 region has the DNA TGTGCCAGCAGCTTAGGGCGGGGGTCCTACGAGCAGTACTTC.

This clonotype was counted at least ten times. The gene calls are TRBV6-1 and TRBJ1-2, with D perhaps TRBD1 (6 bases). In germline, CDR1 is MNHNS, CDR2 SASEGT. V was trimmed by 8 bases and J by 4 bases, leaving 20 bases between them. CDR3 length equals 15 residues. Here the CDR3 DNA reads TGTGCCAGCCGCGCCGAACCGACAGGTACCTATGGCTACACCTTC. The encoded protein is CASRAEPTGTYGYTF.

This chain connects TRBV12-3 or TRBV12-4 to TRBJ1-5; 9 positions match TRBD1. V lost 3 bases, J lost 4 bases, and 4 bases stayed unmatched. The CDR3 has 15 amino acids. The CDR3 is CASSFDGQGNQPQHF. CDR3 coding DNA: TGTGCCAGCAGTTTCGACGGACAGGGGAATCAGCCCCAGCATTTT.

This clonotype appeared once. The rearrangement links TRBV6-1 to TRBJ2-4; D unresolved. Germline V gene sequence: CDR1 MNHNS, CDR2 SASEGT. The CDR3 sequence is 15 residues long. V lost 6 bases, J lost 0 bases, and 12 bases lay in between. CDR3 coding DNA: TGTGCCAGCAGCTCGAGCTCCCGAGCCAAAAACATTCAGTACTTC. Protein: CASSSSSRAKNIQYF.

This clonotype was picked up many times. The rearrangement links TRBV12-3 or TRBV12-4 to TRBJ2-4; D possibly uses TRBD1 or TRBD2 (5 bases each). Trimming left V 7 bases short and J 0 bases short, with 19 bases between. The length of the CDR3 is 17 residues. CDR3: CASTELQGGLAKNIQYF. In DNA form, the CDR3 reads TGTGCCAGCACCGAGCTCCAGGGCGGGTTAGCCAAAAACATTCAGTACTTC.

This clonotype has at least ten counts. The V gene is TRBV20-1, the J gene TRBJ1-2, with a tentative D call TRBD1 (6 bases). Looked up from germline, CDR1 is DFQATT and CDR2 is SNEGSKA (reference sequence). V was trimmed by 1 base and J by 1 base, leaving 13 bases between them. The CDR3 contains 15 residues. The CDR3 loop reads CSARGRAGDNYGYTF. The CDR3 nucleotides read TGCAGTGCTAGAGGGAGGGCAGGGGATAACTATGGCTACACCTTC.

CDR3 nucleotides: TGCGCCAGCAGCCCTCAGGGGGCGGCCGATTGGGATGGCTACACCTTC. It codes for CASSPQGAADWDGYTF. The chain employs TRBV5-1 and TRBJ1-2; 8 nucleotides align to TRBD1. The germline CDR1 and CDR2 sequences are SGHRS and YFSETQ. The ends lost 4 bases at V and 6 bases at J; junction bases unmatched: 14. The CDR3 loop spans 16 amino acids.

The chain is built from TRBV7-2 and TRBJ2-7; 9 bases are a match to TRBD1. CDR1 SGHTA and CDR2 FQGNSA come from the germline V gene. V was clipped by 1 base and J by 5 bases; unmatched bases: 3. CDR3 length equals 14 residues. The CDR3 sequence: CASSLDRGRHEQYF. The CDR3 DNA sequence: TGTGCCAGCAGCTTAGACAGGGGGCGTCACGAGCAGTACTTC.

This clonotype was counted at least ten times. The gene calls are TRBV3-1 and TRBJ2-3; weak D call: TRBD2 (6 bases). Germline CDR1 reads LGHDT; CDR2 reads YNNKEL (reference sequence). The V end was cut by 0 bases, the J end by 4 bases, with 20 bases between. This CDR3 has 18 residues. In DNA, the CDR3 is TGTGCCAGCAGCCAAGATTGGCGTTGGGACGGCGGGGCAGATACGCAGTATTTT. This encodes CASSQDWRWDGGADTQYF.

This clonotype was recorded many times. The chain couples TRBV2 to TRBJ2-7; D possibly corresponds to TRBD1 (6 bases). Germline CDR1 reads SNHLY; CDR2 reads FYNNEI. The CDR3 totals 11 residues. The DNA of the CDR3 is TGTTGCACAGGGATCGACTACGAGCAGTACTTC. Its translation: CCTGIDYEQYF.

This clonotype occurred many times. V and J are TRBV5-1 and TRBJ1-1; weak D call: TRBD1 (5 bases). Germline assignment: CDR1 SGHRS and CDR2 YFSETQ. The CDR3 contains 14 residues. V was trimmed by 0 bases and J by 4 bases, leaving 10 bases between them. For the CDR3, the DNA is TGCGCCAGCAGCTTGGAGTCTGGGGGCACTGAAGCTTTCTTT. This gives the protein CASSLESGGTEAFF.

The rearrangement joins TRBV7-8 to TRBJ2-4; perhaps TRBD1 as D (5 bases). In germline, CDR1 is SGHVS, CDR2 FQNEAQ. The CDR3 is 16 amino acids. Trimming pared 5 bases from V and 0 bases from J, leaving 14 bases between. CDR3 in amino acids: CASSKTALLAKNIQYF. DNA for the CDR3: TGTGCCAGCAGCAAGACAGCTCTGCTAGCCAAAAACATTCAGTACTTC.

The rearrangement uses TRBV7-2 and TRBJ2-7; TRBD2 is a possible D gene (7 bases). Trimming took 4 bases from V and 1 from J, leaving 14 bases between them. The CDR3 is 15 residues long. Germline-derived CDR1 and CDR2 are SGHTA and FQGNSA. The CDR3 sequence is CASSSGAGESYEQYF. DNA for the CDR3: TGTGCCAGCAGCTCGGGGGCGGGGGAATCCTACGAGCAGTACTTC.

This clonotype was detected many times. This chain joins TRBV7-9 and TRBJ2-3; D gene ambiguous. The germline V and J ends were trimmed by 1 base and 0 bases, with 5 bases remaining between them. Germline V gives CDR1 SEHNR, CDR2 FQNEAQ (reference sequence). The CDR3 loop spans 14 amino acids. This CDR3 is CASSLVSSTDTQYF. The CDR3 DNA reads TGTGCCAGCAGCTTAGTTTCTAGCACAGATACGCAGTATTTT.

This clonotype has only a few counts. The genes are TRBV4-1 and TRBJ1-1, with a weak D call TRBD1 (6 bases). Germline CDR1 and CDR2: MGHRA and YSYEKL. CDR3 length: 14 residues. The V and J ends lost 1 base and 6 bases respectively, with 12 bases between them. CDR3 amino acids: CASSQVGGQPEAFF. CDR3 coding DNA: TGCGCCAGCAGCCAAGTGGGAGGACAGCCTGAAGCTTTCTTT.

CDR3: CASSPRLAGVGEQFF. DNA of the CDR3: TGTGCCAGCAGCCCCAGGCTAGCGGGAGTGGGTGAGCAGTTCTTC. The chain couples TRBV7-9 to TRBJ2-1; 10 nucleotides match TRBD2. CDR1 SEHNR and CDR2 FQNEAQ come from the germline V gene (reference sequence). The CDR3 loop spans 15 amino acids. The trim removed 5 bases at V and 9 bases at J, leaving 10 bases unmatched.

This clonotype was seen many times. The V call is TRBV2, the J call TRBJ2-3, with D possibly being TRBD2 (5 bases). V lost 4 bases to trimming and J lost 7 bases, with 6 bases between them. The CDR3 runs 11 residues. The V gene's germline CDR1 is SNHLY and CDR2 FYNNEI. The CDR3 DNA reads TGTGCCAGCAGTGCTAGCCATACGCAGTATTTT. Amino acid sequence: CASSASHTQYF.

This clonotype was recorded once. The chain couples TRBV6-1 to TRBJ1-4, with 7 bases fitting TRBD1. The J segment lost 5 bases and the V segment lost 7 bases, leaving 10 bases of the junction unmatched. The CDR3 has 15 amino acids. From germline, CDR1 is MNHNS and CDR2 SASEGT. CDR3 sequence reads: CASNDREAANEKLFF. CDR3 bases: TGTGCCAGCAATGACAGGGAAGCGGCGAATGAAAAACTGTTTTTT.

The rearrangement links TRBV4-2 to TRBJ1-3, with a weak D call TRBD1 (5 bases). This CDR3 contains 16 residues. Trimming pared 4 bases from V and 1 base from J, leaving 14 bases between. Germline V CDR1 and CDR2: LGHNA, YNFKEQ. Here the CDR3 DNA reads TGTGCCAGCAGCCCCCGGGACGGAGGGTCTGGAAACACCATATATTTT. As protein: CASSPRDGGSGNTIYF.